This is a list of T cell receptor beta chains from one sample in a study of shared clonotypes between healthy human individuals. Profiling relied on immunoSEQ multiplex PCR, and the TCRdb table lists in-frame clones only, not all of them. The data show about 2.4 million clones, approximately 93% seen once. Sequenced sample: naive CD4+ T cells from PBMCs. Source of these receptors: a man aged 18 to 29 in good health. Some clones in this sample may be carry-over from other donors' samples. Each CDR3 is given with its conserved first and last residue. A D gene is named only where the DNA matches it firmly. The size entry is marked missing in some rows and otherwise reads once, few, many or a size class.

j_call: TRBJ2-7; d_call: .; clone_size: once; v_call: TRBV28; cdr3_aa: CASSPLYYEQYF; cdr3_nt: TGTGCCAGCAGTCCATTATACTACGAGCAGTACTTC
j_call: TRBJ1-5; d_call: .; clone_size: few; v_call: TRBV20-1; cdr3_aa: CSASSGSPQHF; cdr3_nt: TGCAGTGCTAGTTCGGGGAGTCCTCAGCATTTT
j_call: TRBJ1-5; d_call: .; clone_size: once; v_call: TRBV30; cdr3_aa: CAWSVNEENQPQHF; cdr3_nt: TGTGCCTGGAGTGTTAATGAGGAGAATCAGCCCCAGCATTTT
j_call: TRBJ1-2; d_call: .; clone_size: few; v_call: TRBV27; cdr3_aa: CASSLRGDGYTF; cdr3_nt: TGTGCCAGCAGTTTAAGGGGTGACGGCTACACCTTC
j_call: TRBJ1-5; d_call: TRBD1; clone_size: .; v_call: TRBV28; cdr3_aa: CASKQTDRGGQPQHF; cdr3_nt: TGTGCCAGCAAACAAACGGACAGGGGGGGTCAGCCCCAGCATTTT
j_call: TRBJ2-7; d_call: .; clone_size: .; v_call: TRBV10-2; cdr3_aa: CASSLGGGVEQYF; cdr3_nt: TGCGCCAGCAGTCTTGGAGGGGGCGTCGAGCAGTACTTC
j_call: TRBJ2-1; d_call: TRBD2; clone_size: .; v_call: TRBV9; cdr3_aa: CASSSTRSGRAGEQFF; cdr3_nt: TGTGCCAGCAGCTCAACTCGTAGCGGGAGGGCAGGTGAGCAGTTCTTC
j_call: TRBJ1-5; d_call: .; clone_size: .; v_call: TRBV10-3; cdr3_aa: CAIREDGGNQPQHF; cdr3_nt: TGTGCCATCAGGGAGGACGGCGGGAATCAGCCCCAGCATTTT
j_call: TRBJ1-1; d_call: .; clone_size: .; v_call: TRBV7-9; cdr3_aa: CASSLWGADTEAFF; cdr3_nt: TGTGCCAGCAGCTTATGGGGGGCGGACACTGAAGCTTTCTTT
j_call: TRBJ1-3; d_call: .; clone_size: .; v_call: TRBV5-1; cdr3_aa: CASSSDPLLSGNTIYF; cdr3_nt: TGCGCCAGCAGCTCGGACCCTCTTCTCTCTGGAAACACCATATATTTT
j_call: TRBJ1-1; d_call: .; clone_size: .; v_call: TRBV5-5; cdr3_aa: CASSGRSSRAFF; cdr3_nt: TGTGCCAGCAGCGGTAGGTCAAGTAGAGCTTTCTTT
j_call: TRBJ1-2; d_call: TRBD1; clone_size: .; v_call: TRBV7-9; cdr3_aa: CASSLLQGAEGYTF; cdr3_nt: TGTGCCAGCAGCTTATTACAGGGGGCGGAAGGCTACACCTTC
j_call: TRBJ1-2; d_call: TRBD1; clone_size: .; v_call: TRBV5-1; cdr3_aa: CASSYQGVEGYTF; cdr3_nt: TGCGCCAGCAGCTACCAGGGGGTTGAGGGCTACACCTTC
j_call: TRBJ2-1; d_call: TRBD2; clone_size: .; v_call: TRBV4-1; cdr3_aa: CASSQSLAGPYNEQFF; cdr3_nt: TGCGCCAGCAGCCAATCTTTAGCGGGTCCTTACAATGAGCAGTTCTTC
j_call: TRBJ2-2; d_call: TRBD2; clone_size: .; v_call: TRBV30; cdr3_aa: CAWTSGISTGELFF; cdr3_nt: TGTGCCTGGACTAGCGGGATCTCTACCGGGGAGCTGTTTTTT
j_call: TRBJ1-2; d_call: .; clone_size: .; v_call: TRBV28; cdr3_aa: CASSLDGNYGYTF; cdr3_nt: TGTGCCAGCAGTTTGGACGGGAACTATGGCTACACCTTC
j_call: TRBJ2-3; d_call: TRBD1; clone_size: .; v_call: TRBV11-3; cdr3_aa: CASSRTGGSFDTQYF; cdr3_nt: TGTGCCAGCAGCCGGACAGGGGGCAGTTTTGATACGCAGTATTTT
j_call: TRBJ2-2; d_call: .; clone_size: .; v_call: TRBV5-4; cdr3_aa: CASSFGGMDTGELFF; cdr3_nt: TGTGCCAGCAGCTTCGGGGGTATGGACACCGGGGAGCTGTTTTTT
j_call: TRBJ2-2; d_call: .; clone_size: .; v_call: TRBV9; cdr3_aa: CASSADSANTGELFF; cdr3_nt: TGTGCCAGCAGCGCCGACAGTGCGAACACCGGGGAGCTGTTTTTT
j_call: TRBJ2-7; d_call: TRBD2; clone_size: .; v_call: TRBV5-6; cdr3_aa: CASSSRASGNINEQYF; cdr3_nt: TGTGCCAGCAGCTCCCGGGCTAGCGGGAATATCAACGAGCAGTACTTC